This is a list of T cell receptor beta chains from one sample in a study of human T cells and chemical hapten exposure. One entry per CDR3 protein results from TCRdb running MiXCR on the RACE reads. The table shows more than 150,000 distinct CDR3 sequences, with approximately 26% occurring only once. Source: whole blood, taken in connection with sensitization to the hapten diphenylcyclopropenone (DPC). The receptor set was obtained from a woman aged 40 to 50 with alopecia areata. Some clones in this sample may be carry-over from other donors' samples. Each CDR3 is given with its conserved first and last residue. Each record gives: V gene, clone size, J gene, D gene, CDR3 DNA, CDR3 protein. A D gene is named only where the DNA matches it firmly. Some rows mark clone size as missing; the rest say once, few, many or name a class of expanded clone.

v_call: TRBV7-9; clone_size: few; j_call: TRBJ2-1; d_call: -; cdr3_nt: TGTGCCAGCAGCTGGACGGGGCCCAACAATGAGCAGTTCTTC; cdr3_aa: CASSWTGPNNEQFF
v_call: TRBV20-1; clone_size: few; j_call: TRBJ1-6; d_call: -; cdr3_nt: TGCAGTGCTAGAGATTCTCGGCGGCAGAACTATAATTCACCCCTCCACTTT; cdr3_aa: CSARDSRRQNYNSPLHF
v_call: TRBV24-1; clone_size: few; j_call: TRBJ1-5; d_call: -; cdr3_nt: TGTGCCACCAGTGATAGGGATCAGCCCCAGCATTTT; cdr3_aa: CATSDRDQPQHF
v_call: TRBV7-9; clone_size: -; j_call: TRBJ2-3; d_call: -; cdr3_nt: TGTGCCAGCAGTACCGGGAAGACAGATACGCAGTATTTT; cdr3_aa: CASSTGKTDTQYF
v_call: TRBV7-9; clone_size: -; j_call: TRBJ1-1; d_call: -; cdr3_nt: TGTGCCAGCAGCCCTTTGTTGCTGGTGAACACTGAAGCTTTCTTT; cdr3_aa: CASSPLLLVNTEAFF
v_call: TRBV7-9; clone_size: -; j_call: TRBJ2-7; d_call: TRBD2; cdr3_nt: TGTGCCAGCAGCCGGAGCGGGGACTACGAGCAGTACTTC; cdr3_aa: CASSRSGDYEQYF
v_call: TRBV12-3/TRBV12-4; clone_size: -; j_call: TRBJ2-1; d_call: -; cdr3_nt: TGTGCCAGCAGTCGAGGGGGGGATGAGCAGTTCTTC; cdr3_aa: CASSRGGDEQFF
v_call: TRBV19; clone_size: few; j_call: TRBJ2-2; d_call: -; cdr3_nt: TGTGCCAGTCGTCTACAGGGGAACACCGGGGAGCTGTTTTTT; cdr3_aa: CASRLQGNTGELFF
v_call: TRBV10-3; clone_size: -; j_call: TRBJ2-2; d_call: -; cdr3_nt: TGTGCCATCAGTGAGGGAGCGAACACCGGGGAGCTGTTTTTT; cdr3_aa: CAISEGANTGELFF
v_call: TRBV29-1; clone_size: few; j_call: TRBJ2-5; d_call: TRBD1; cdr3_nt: TGCAGCGGTAACAGGGGGCTCTACCAAGAGACCCAGTACTTC; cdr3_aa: CSGNRGLYQETQYF
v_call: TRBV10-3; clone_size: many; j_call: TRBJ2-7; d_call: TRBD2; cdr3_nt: TGTGCCATCAGTGAATCTCCTGAAGGACTAGCGGGAGAGCAGTACTTC; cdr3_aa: CAISESPEGLAGEQYF
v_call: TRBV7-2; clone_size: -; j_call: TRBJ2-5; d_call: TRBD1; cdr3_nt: TGTGCCAGCAGCTTTGGGACAGGGGGATCAGAGACCCAGTACTTC; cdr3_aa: CASSFGTGGSETQYF
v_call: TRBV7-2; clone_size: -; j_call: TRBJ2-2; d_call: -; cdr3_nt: TGTGCCAGCAGCTTACGGGGGCCGGACACCGGGGAGCTGTTTTTT; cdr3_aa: CASSLRGPDTGELFF
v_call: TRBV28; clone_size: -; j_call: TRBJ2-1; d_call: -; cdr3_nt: TGTGCCAGCATAAGGCCAGGGGTGTACAATGAGCAGTTCTTC; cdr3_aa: CASIRPGVYNEQFF
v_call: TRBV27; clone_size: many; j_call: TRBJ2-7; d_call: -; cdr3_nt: TGTGCCAGCAGTTTAACGGTCTTCCAGGAATACGAGCAGTACTTC; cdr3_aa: CASSLTVFQEYEQYF
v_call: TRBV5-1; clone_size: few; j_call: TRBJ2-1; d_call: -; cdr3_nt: TGCGCCAGCAGCTTGGTATCTGGGCGGGAAGGGGAGCAGTTCTTC; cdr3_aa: CASSLVSGREGEQFF
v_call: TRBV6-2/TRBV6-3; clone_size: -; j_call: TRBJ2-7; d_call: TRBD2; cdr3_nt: TGTGCCAGCAGTTACGACCCAGGGACTATCGCCGAGCAGTACTTC; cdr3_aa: CASSYDPGTIAEQYF
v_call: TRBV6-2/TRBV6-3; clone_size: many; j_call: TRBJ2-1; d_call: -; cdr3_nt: TGTGCCACCCACGACGTAAACAATGAGCAGTTCTTC; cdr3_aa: CATHDVNNEQFF
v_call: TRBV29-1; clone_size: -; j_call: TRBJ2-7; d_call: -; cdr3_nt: TGCAGCGTTGTAGAGGCCTACGAGCAGTACTTC; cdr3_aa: CSVVEAYEQYF
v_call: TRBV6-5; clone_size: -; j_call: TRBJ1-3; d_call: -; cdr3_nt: TGTGCCAGCAGTTACTCGCTCGCGGCAGACTCTGGAAACACCATATATTTT; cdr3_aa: CASSYSLAADSGNTIYF
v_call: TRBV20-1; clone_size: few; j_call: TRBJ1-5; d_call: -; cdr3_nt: TGCAGTGCTAGACCAGATAATCAGCCCCAGCATTTT; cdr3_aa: CSARPDNQPQHF
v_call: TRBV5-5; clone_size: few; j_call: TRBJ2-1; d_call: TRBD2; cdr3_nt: TGTGCCAGCAGCAGAGCGGGAGGGCCCGGGCAGTTCTTC; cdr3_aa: CASSRAGGPGQFF
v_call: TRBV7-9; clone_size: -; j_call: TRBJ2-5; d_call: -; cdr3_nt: TGTGCCAGCAGCTTACCGAACCAAGAGACCCAGTACTTC; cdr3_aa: CASSLPNQETQYF
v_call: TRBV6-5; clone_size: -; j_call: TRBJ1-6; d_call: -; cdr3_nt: TGTGCCAGCAGTTACTCGATACAGGAGGAATCACCCCTCCACTTT; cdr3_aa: CASSYSIQEESPLHF